The rows below give T cell receptor beta chains drawn from one sample of a study of blood T cell repertoires in COVID-19. Generated by immunoSEQ multiplex PCR, the TCRdb table keeps only in-frame clones and is missing some. The profile shows under 250,000 clones, around 86% of them singletons. Input material: PBMCs or T cells enriched from blood (not recorded which). These receptors all come from a woman aged 50 to 60 with acute COVID-19. Each CDR3 is given with its conserved first and last residue. The order of the fields is V gene, D gene, clone size, J gene, CDR3 protein, CDR3 DNA. The D gene is left open where the match is weak. The listing skips clone size in some rows; elsewhere it reads once, few, many or a size class.

>TRBV11-2|.|.|TRBJ1-1
CASSLGGGVGTEAFF
TGTGCCAGCAGCTTAGGTGGCGGGGTCGGCACTGAAGCTTTCTTT
>TRBV9|TRBD1|.|TRBJ1-1
CASSAGGQGFPAFF
TGTGCCAGCAGCGCAGGGGGACAGGGGTTTCCAGCTTTCTTT
>TRBV5-5|.|.|TRBJ2-2
CASSLAPPGTGELFF
TGTGCCAGCAGCTTGGCTCCCCCGGGGACCGGGGAGCTGTTTTTT
>TRBV11-2|.|.|TRBJ1-1
CASSFPSNTEAFF
TGTGCCAGCAGCTTCCCTTCGAACACTGAAGCTTTCTTT
>TRBV7-2|TRBD2|few|TRBJ2-5
CASSLRGGLETQYF
TGTGCCAGCAGCCTCCGGGGAGGGTTAGAGACCCAGTACTTC
>TRBV4-3|.|few|TRBJ2-2
CASSQAGVLNTGELFF
TGCGCCAGCAGCCAAGCCGGGGTACTGAACACCGGGGAGCTGTTTTTT
>TRBV6-5|TRBD1|.|TRBJ2-7
CASSTDRGPDEQYF
TGTGCCAGCAGCACAGACAGGGGGCCTGACGAGCAGTACTTC
>TRBV11-3|TRBD1|.|TRBJ1-1
CASSPGGQGQGEAFF
TGTGCCAGCAGCCCAGGGGGGCAGGGACAAGGTGAAGCTTTCTTT
>TRBV6-5|.|.|TRBJ1-5
CASLTQGLLKEPQHF
TGTGCCAGCTTAACCCAGGGTCTCCTCAAGGAGCCCCAGCATTTT
>TRBV6-5|TRBD1|.|TRBJ1-3
CASLTGAGNTIYF
TGTGCCAGCCTGACAGGGGCTGGAAACACCATATATTTT
>TRBV2|.|.|TRBJ1-2
CASSGVQANYGYTF
TGTGCCAGCAGTGGGGTACAGGCAAACTATGGCTACACCTTC
>TRBV11-3|TRBD1|.|TRBJ2-7
CASSLDSQGAYEQYF
TGTGCCAGCAGCTTAGATAGCCAGGGGGCCTACGAGCAGTACTTC
>TRBV18|TRBD1|.|TRBJ1-3
CASSPLDRVGNTIYF
TGTGCCAGCTCACCACTTGACAGGGTTGGAAACACCATATATTTT
>TRBV5-1|.|.|TRBJ1-1
CASSIRVFGSGNTEAFF
TGCGCCAGCAGCATCAGGGTGTTCGGTTCCGGGAACACTGAAGCTTTCTTT
>TRBV6-1|.|.|TRBJ1-2
CASSEQQGYGYTF
TGTGCCAGCAGTGAACAACAGGGCTATGGCTACACCTTC
>TRBV11-2|.|.|TRBJ1-1
CASSLSRGWDTEAFF
TGTGCCAGCAGCCTTAGCAGGGGCTGGGACACTGAAGCTTTCTTT
>TRBV3-1/TRBV3-2|TRBD2|.|TRBJ2-7
CASSQLAGGGEQYF
TGTGCCAGCAGCCAACTAGCGGGAGGAGGGGAGCAGTACTTC
>TRBV24-1|TRBD2|.|TRBJ2-1
CATSRLAGEQFF
TGTGCCACCAGTCGGCTAGCGGGCGAGCAGTTCTTC
>TRBV2|TRBD1|.|TRBJ2-2
CASWRQGMTGELFF
TGTGCCAGTTGGAGACAGGGCATGACCGGGGAGCTGTTTTTT
>TRBV28|.|.|TRBJ2-7
CASSSEVPRWQYF
TGTGCCAGCAGTTCCGAGGTTCCGAGGTGGCAGTACTTC
>TRBV3-1/TRBV3-2|TRBD2|.|TRBJ2-5
CASSQGLLAGTQETQYF
TGTGCCAGCAGCCAAGGTCTGCTAGCGGGGACACAAGAGACCCAGTACTTC
>TRBV5-8|.|.|TRBJ2-6
CASSSRPGIRTGANVLTF
TGTGCCAGCAGCTCGAGGCCGGGGATTAGAACTGGGGCCAACGTCCTGACTTTC
>TRBV7-2|.|.|TRBJ1-3
CASSFSRGLGNTIYF
TGTGCCAGCAGCTTCAGTCGGGGGTTGGGAAACACCATATATTTT
>TRBV7-8|TRBD2|.|TRBJ2-3
CASSLWLAGAASTDTQYF
TGTGCCAGCAGCTTATGGCTAGCGGGGGCCGCAAGCACAGATACGCAGTATTTT
>TRBV25-1|.|.|TRBJ1-5
CASSEGSGSNQPQHF
TGTGCCAGCAGTGAAGGGAGTGGGAGCAATCAGCCCCAGCATTTT
>TRBV6-2/TRBV6-3|TRBD2|.|TRBJ2-2
CASSTGLAARGELFF
TGTGCCAGCAGTACAGGACTAGCGGCCAGGGGGGAGCTGTTTTTT
>TRBV3-1/TRBV3-2|.|.|TRBJ2-2
CASSQASLPARTGELFF
TGTGCCAGCAGCCAGGCCTCCCTCCCCGCCAGGACCGGGGAGCTGTTTTTT
>TRBV28|TRBD1|.|TRBJ1-5
CASSLLWGTGAGNQPQHF
TGTGCCAGCAGTTTATTGTGGGGGACAGGGGCCGGGAATCAGCCCCAGCATTTT
>TRBV5-1|TRBD2|.|TRBJ2-3
CASNHKGGPDTQYF
TGCGCCAGCAACCATAAGGGAGGGCCCGATACGCAGTATTTT
>TRBV19|.|.|TRBJ1-2
CASSIGYRSGANYGYTF
TGTGCCAGTAGTATTGGTTATCGGTCAGGCGCTAACTATGGCTACACCTTC
>TRBV27|.|.|TRBJ1-4
CASSISSGEKLFF
TGTGCCAGCAGTATTAGTTCGGGTGAAAAACTGTTTTTT
>TRBV27|TRBD2|.|TRBJ2-1
CASSVPGLAGNEQFF
TGTGCCAGCAGCGTGCCGGGACTAGCGGGAAATGAGCAGTTCTTC
>TRBV10-3|.|.|TRBJ1-2
CAINPSGGVPPKDGYTF
TGTGCCATCAATCCATCGGGAGGGGTCCCCCCCAAGGATGGCTACACCTTC
>TRBV3-1/TRBV3-2|.|.|TRBJ1-1
CASSPRRAGATEAFF
TGTGCCAGCAGCCCCCGGCGGGCAGGGGCCACTGAAGCTTTCTTT
>TRBV5-1|.|.|TRBJ1-1
CASSLGRARERATEAFF
TGCGCCAGCAGCTTGGGGCGGGCGAGGGAGAGGGCCACTGAAGCTTTCTTT
>TRBV2|.|.|TRBJ1-2
CASRRDGYGYTF
TGTGCCAGCAGGCGGGACGGCTATGGCTACACCTTC
>TRBV24-1|TRBD1|.|TRBJ2-7
CATSDPGQGGYEQYF
TGTGCCACCAGTGACCCAGGACAGGGGGGCTACGAGCAGTACTTC
>TRBV23-1|.|.|TRBJ1-2
CASSQSRNYGYTF
TGCGCCAGCAGTCAATCCCGGAACTATGGCTACACCTTC
>TRBV6-5|.|.|TRBJ1-6
CASSYGGYSYNSPLHF
TGTGCCAGCAGTTACGGGGGGTACTCCTATAATTCACCCCTCCACTTT
>TRBV24-1|.|.|TRBJ1-4
CATSDSGRGEKLFF
TGTGCCACCAGTGATTCAGGGAGGGGTGAAAAACTGTTTTTT
>TRBV12-3/TRBV12-4|.|.|TRBJ2-7
CASSLELLKQYF
TGTGCCAGCAGTTTAGAGCTACTCAAGCAGTACTTC
>TRBV12-3/TRBV12-4|.|.|TRBJ2-7
CASRPIGGYEQYF
TGTGCCAGCAGGCCAATTGGCGGCTACGAGCAGTACTTC
>TRBV19|.|.|TRBJ2-7
CASSPRTLASGEQYF
TGTGCCAGTAGTCCCCGGACACTAGCCTCCGGCGAGCAGTACTTC
>TRBV27|TRBD1|.|TRBJ2-7
CASSQGQGANYEQYF
TGTGCCAGCAGTCAAGGACAGGGGGCCAACTACGAGCAGTACTTC
>TRBV7-9|.|.|TRBJ2-7
CASSLEGHPYEQYF
TGTGCCAGCAGCTTAGAGGGGCACCCCTACGAGCAGTACTTC
>TRBV19|TRBD1|.|TRBJ1-5
CASSKGQVGNQPQHF
TGTGCCAGTAGTAAAGGACAGGTAGGGAATCAGCCCCAGCATTTT
>TRBV27|TRBD1|.|TRBJ2-1
CASRGDSSYNEQFF
TGTGCCAGCAGAGGGGACAGCTCCTACAATGAGCAGTTCTTC
>TRBV12-3/TRBV12-4|.|.|TRBJ2-5
CASSLHGAQYF
TGTGCCAGCAGTCTCCACGGGGCCCAGTACTTC